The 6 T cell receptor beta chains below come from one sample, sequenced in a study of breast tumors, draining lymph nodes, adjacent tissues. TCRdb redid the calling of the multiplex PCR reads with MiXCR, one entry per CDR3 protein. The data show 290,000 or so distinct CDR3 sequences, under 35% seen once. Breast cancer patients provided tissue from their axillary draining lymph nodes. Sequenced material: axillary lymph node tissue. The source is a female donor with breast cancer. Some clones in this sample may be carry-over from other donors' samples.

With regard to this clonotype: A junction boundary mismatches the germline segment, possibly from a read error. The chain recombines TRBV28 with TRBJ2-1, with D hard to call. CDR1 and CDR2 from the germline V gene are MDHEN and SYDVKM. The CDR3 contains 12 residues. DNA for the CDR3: TGTGCCAGCAGTTATCCATACAATGAGCAGCTCTTC. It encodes CASSYPYNEQLF.

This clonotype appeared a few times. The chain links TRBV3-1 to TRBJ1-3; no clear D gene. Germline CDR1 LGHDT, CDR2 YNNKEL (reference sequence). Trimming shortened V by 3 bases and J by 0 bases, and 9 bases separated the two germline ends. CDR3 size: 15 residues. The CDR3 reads CASSQNWNSGNTIYF. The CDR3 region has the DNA TGTGCCAGCAGCCAGAATTGGAACTCTGGAAACACCATATATTTT.

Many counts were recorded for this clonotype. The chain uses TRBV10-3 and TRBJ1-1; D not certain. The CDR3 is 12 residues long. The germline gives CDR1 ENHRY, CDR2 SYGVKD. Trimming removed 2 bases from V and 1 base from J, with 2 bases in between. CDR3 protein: CAISEGNTEAFF. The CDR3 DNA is TGTGCCATCAGTGAGGGGAACACTGAAGCTTTCTTT.

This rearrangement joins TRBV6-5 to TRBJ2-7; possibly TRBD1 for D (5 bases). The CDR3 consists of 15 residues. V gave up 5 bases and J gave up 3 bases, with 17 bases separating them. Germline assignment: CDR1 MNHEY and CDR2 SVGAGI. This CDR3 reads CASSHRIGHLYEQYF. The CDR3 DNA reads TGTGCCAGCAGTCACCGTATAGGACACCTCTACGAGCAGTACTTC.

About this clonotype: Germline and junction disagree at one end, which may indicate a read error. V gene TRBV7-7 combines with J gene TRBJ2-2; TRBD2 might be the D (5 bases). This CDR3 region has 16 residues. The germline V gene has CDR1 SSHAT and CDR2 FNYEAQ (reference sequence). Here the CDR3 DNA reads TGTGCTAGCAGCTTTCTGGCGGTGGGGTTTGCCGGGGAGCCGTTTTTT. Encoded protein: CASSFLAVGFAGEPFF.

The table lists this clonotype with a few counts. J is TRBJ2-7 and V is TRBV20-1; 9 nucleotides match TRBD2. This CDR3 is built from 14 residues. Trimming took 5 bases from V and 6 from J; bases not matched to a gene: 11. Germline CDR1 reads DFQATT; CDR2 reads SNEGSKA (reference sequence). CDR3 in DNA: TGCAGTGCTGGTATAGCGGGAGTAGTGACCGAGCAGTACTTC. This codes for CSAGIAGVVTEQYF.